These T cell receptor beta chains were read from a single sample in a study of blood T cell repertoires in COVID-19. TCRdb's copy holds only in-frame clones and misses some; the assay was immunoSEQ multiplex PCR. Among 250,000 or so clones, over 90% were seen once, and the ten largest hold 0.83%. Sequenced: peripheral blood. Source of these receptors: a man aged 25 to 40 with COVID-19, enrolled during active disease. Each CDR3 is given with its conserved first and last residue. A D gene is named only where the DNA matches it firmly. Rows may omit the clone size; those that give it use once, few, many or a size class.

j_call v_call clone_size d_call cdr3_aa cdr3_nt
TRBJ1-5 TRBV19 . . CASSIRRDSNQPQHF TGTGCCAGTAGTATACGGCGGGATAGCAATCAGCCCCAGCATTTT
TRBJ1-5 TRBV6-1 . . CASSEAFGQPQHF TGTGCCAGCAGTGAAGCTTTCGGTCAGCCCCAGCATTTT
TRBJ2-1 TRBV12-3/TRBV12-4 . . CASTSRWADEQFF TGTGCCAGCACCTCAAGATGGGCCGATGAGCAGTTCTTC
TRBJ1-3 TRBV30 . TRBD1 CAWSVPTGGIDSGNTIYF TGTGCCTGGAGTGTACCGACAGGGGGCATTGACTCTGGAAACACCATATATTTT
TRBJ2-3 TRBV19 . . CASSNRFSTDTQYF TGTGCCAGTAGTAACAGATTTAGCACAGATACGCAGTATTTT
TRBJ1-2 TRBV5-1 . . CASSLGGEANYGYTF TGCGCCAGCAGCTTAGGAGGGGAAGCTAACTATGGCTACACCTTC
TRBJ1-6 TRBV4-1 . TRBD1 CASSQTGGYNSPLHF TGCGCCAGCAGCCAGACAGGGGGCTATAATTCACCCCTCCACTTT
TRBJ2-1 TRBV24-1 . TRBD1 CATSDSTGSSYNEQFF TGTGCCACCAGTGATTCGACAGGGAGCTCCTACAATGAGCAGTTCTTC
TRBJ2-2 TRBV2 . TRBD2 CASTGGPTNTGELFF TGTGCCAGCACGGGGGGTCCAACGAACACCGGGGAGCTGTTTTTT
TRBJ1-1 TRBV5-4 . . CASREGNTEAFF TGTGCCAGCAGGGAGGGGAACACTGAAGCTTTCTTT
TRBJ1-1 TRBV12-3/TRBV12-4 . TRBD1 CASKDRENTEAFF TGTGCCAGCAAGGACAGGGAAAACACTGAAGCTTTCTTT
TRBJ2-7 TRBV6-5 . TRBD2 CASSPRGGYEQYF TGTGCCAGCAGTCCTCGGGGGGGCTACGAGCAGTACTTC
TRBJ1-2 TRBV9 . TRBD1 CASSSRTGEVRGYTF TGTGCCAGCAGCTCCCGGACAGGGGAGGTGCGTGGCTACACCTTC
TRBJ1-2 TRBV10-2 . TRBD1 CASSESYRGRTDYGYTF TGCGCCAGCAGTGAGTCGTACAGGGGGCGCACAGACTATGGCTACACCTTC
TRBJ1-1 TRBV5-4 once . CASSLPTTDPGTEAFF TGTGCCAGCAGCCTACCCACGACCGACCCGGGGACTGAAGCTTTCTTT
TRBJ1-3 TRBV9 . TRBD1 CASSVGGQGASGNTIYF TGTGCCAGCAGCGTAGGCGGACAGGGGGCATCTGGAAACACCATATATTTT
TRBJ1-4 TRBV7-9 . . CASSPSKNEKLFF TGTGCCAGCAGCCCTAGCAAGAATGAAAAACTGTTTTTT
TRBJ2-7 TRBV3-1/TRBV3-2 . . CASSQVIGGSYEQYF TGTGCCAGCAGCCAAGTAATTGGAGGGAGCTACGAGCAGTACTTC
TRBJ1-4 TRBV10-2 . . CASSRGPSAAELFF TGCGCCAGCAGTCGAGGTCCGTCGGCGGCGGAACTGTTTTTT
TRBJ1-6 TRBV3-1/TRBV3-2 . TRBD1 CASSPGGRSNSPLHF TGTGCCAGCAGCCCAGGGGGCAGGAGTAATTCACCCCTCCACTTT
TRBJ2-5 TRBV4-1 . . CASSQGNRVRRETQYF TGCGCCAGCAGCCAAGGAAACAGGGTCCGTAGAGAGACCCAGTACTTC
TRBJ1-1 TRBV13 . . CASSLFGRAPLNTEAFF TGTGCCAGCAGCTTATTCGGGCGGGCCCCTCTGAACACTGAAGCTTTCTTT
TRBJ1-1 TRBV19 once TRBD1 CASSVPGQGRGTEAFF TGTGCCAGTAGTGTTCCGGGACAGGGGAGAGGCACTGAAGCTTTCTTT
TRBJ1-5 TRBV7-2 . . CASSSYTGQPQHF TGTGCCAGCAGCTCCTACACAGGTCAGCCCCAGCATTTT
TRBJ2-7 TRBV10-1 . . CASSESGQSYEQYF TGCGCCAGCAGTGAGTCGGGGCAGAGCTACGAGCAGTACTTC
TRBJ2-5 TRBV12-3/TRBV12-4 . . CASSFTIAETQYF TGTGCCAGCAGTTTTACCATAGCGGAGACCCAGTACTTC
TRBJ1-5 TRBV4-1 . . CASSQDQGRNQPQHF TGCGCCAGCAGCCAAGATCAGGGTAGAAATCAGCCCCAGCATTTT
TRBJ2-7 TRBV5-6 once . CASSLVGRRIYEQYF TGTGCCAGCAGCTTGGTAGGTCGCAGGATCTACGAGCAGTACTTC
TRBJ1-2 TRBV6-5 . . CASSYAGTPYGYTF TGTGCCAGCAGTTACGCAGGAACCCCCTATGGCTACACCTTC
TRBJ2-2 TRBV15 . . CATSRGQAAGGELFF TGTGCCACCAGCAGAGGTCAAGCGGCCGGCGGGGAGCTGTTTTTT
TRBJ1-5 TRBV4-1 . . CASSQVFGMLNQPQHF TGCGCCAGCAGCCAAGTTTTCGGGATGTTAAATCAGCCCCAGCATTTT